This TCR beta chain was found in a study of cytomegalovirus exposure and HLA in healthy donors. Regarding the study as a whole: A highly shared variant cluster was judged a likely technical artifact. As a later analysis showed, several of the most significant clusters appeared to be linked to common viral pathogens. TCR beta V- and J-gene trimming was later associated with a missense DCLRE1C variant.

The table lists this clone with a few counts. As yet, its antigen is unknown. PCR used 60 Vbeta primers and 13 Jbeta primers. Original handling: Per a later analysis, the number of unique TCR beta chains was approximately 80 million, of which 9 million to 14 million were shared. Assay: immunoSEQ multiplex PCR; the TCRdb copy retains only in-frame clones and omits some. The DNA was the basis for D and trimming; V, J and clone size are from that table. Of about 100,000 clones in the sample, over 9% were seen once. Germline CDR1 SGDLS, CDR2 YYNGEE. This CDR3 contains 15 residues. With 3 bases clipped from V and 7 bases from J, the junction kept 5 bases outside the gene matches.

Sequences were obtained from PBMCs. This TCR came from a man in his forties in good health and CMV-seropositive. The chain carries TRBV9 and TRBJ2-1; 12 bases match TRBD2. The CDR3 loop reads CASSETSGRNNEQFF. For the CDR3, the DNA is TGTGCCAGCAGCGAGACTAGCGGGAGAAATAATGAGCAGTTCTTC.